This T cell receptor beta chain was documented in a study of CD8+ T cells in alopecia areata. Reverse transcription of extracted RNA yielded cDNA, which provided the sequencing template. The table came from immunoSEQ multiplex PCR; TCRdb's copy has only in-frame clones and leaves some out. This sample carries approximately 200,000 clones, around 60% of them seen once, and the ten largest clones take around 0.69%. With 3 bases removed from V and 12 bases from J, the gap between germline ends came to 15 bases. This CDR3 is built from 13 residues. CDR1 and CDR2 from the germline V gene are GTSNPN and SVGIG (reference sequence). Treatment: oral pan-JAK inhibitor, 5-10 mg twice daily.

The input for sequencing was CD4+ T cells sorted from blood, taken at week 4, from a patient treated with tofacitinib. V is TRBV30 and J is TRBJ1-6; the D gene is possibly TRBD1 (5 bases). This TCR derives from a human donor with alopecia areata. The CDR3 coding sequence is TGTGCCTGGAGAGGGGTCTCAGACGGACCCCTCCACTTT. As protein: CAWRGVSDGPLHF.